This record looks at one T cell receptor (beta chain) sequence and its context. Antigen specificity is unknown. Time point reported: newly diagnosed GD, antithyroid drugs for less than 3 months. Preparation of the TCR library used RNA extracted from PBMCs. Construction of the TCR beta libraries employed iRepertoire HTBI primers in conjunction with Arm-PCR of CDR3 regions. TCRdb analysed the multiplex PCR reads with MiXCR anew, one entry per CDR3 protein. The repertoire has 420,000 or so distinct CDR3 sequences, about a sixth of them found once; the top ten carry about 23%. This sample is part of a study of regulatory T cells in long-lasting Graves disease. For the study at large: Graves' cases, newly diagnosed, had used antithyroid drugs under 3 months.

This CDR3 spans 15 amino acids. Germline V gene lookup returns CDR1 PRHDT and CDR2 FYEKMQ (reference sequence). The trim removed 4 bases at V and 5 bases at J, leaving 8 bases unmatched. Findings and caveats of the study: Newly diagnosed Graves' patients had higher TCR diversity than persistent ones.

The same sample was also studied in work on T cells in Graves' hyperthyroidism and ophthalmopathy. This second report adds: Most expanded thyroid clonotypes above 0.001 also appeared in blood.

The starting material was peripheral blood mononuclear cells (PBMCs), obtained at new diagnosis, from a patient treated with antithyroid drugs. V is TRBV13 and J is TRBJ2-5; TRBD1 matches at 9 bases. The sequence came from a woman under 30 with Graves disease. The CDR3 bases are TGTGCCAGCAGCTCCCGGGACAGGGCTTTGGAGACCCAGTACTTC. This codes for CASSSRDRALETQYF.